This T cell receptor (beta chain) originates from a study of blood T cell repertoires in COVID-19. Turning to the study itself: Sites in the United States, Italy and Spain provided acute and convalescent COVID-19 samples. PBMCs, B-cell-depleted T cells, or T cells were the source of the cDNA or gDNA that made up the material.

Per the original data handling: Estimation of nucleated cell counts was performed using reference gene primer amplification. Sequenced by immunoSEQ multiplex PCR; TCRdb stores in-frame clones only, minus some. Clone size and the V and J calls come from that table; the DNA yielded D and trimming. This sample yields roughly 35,000 clones, of which 70% to 90% are seen a single time; 12% belongs to the top ten. The V and J ends lost 4 bases and 4 bases, in that order; junction bases with no gene match: 10. The germline V gene encodes CDR1 MGHRA and CDR2 YSYEKL. The CDR3 spans 17 residues. The clonotype comes from a man aged 60-69 years with active COVID-19. The chain joins TRBV4-1 to TRBJ2-1; 10 nucleotides line up with TRBD2. Sample: peripheral blood. CDR3 in amino acids: CASSLVASGSEYNEQFF. The CDR3 coding sequence is TGCGCCAGCAGCCTGGTGGCTAGCGGGAGCGAATACAATGAGCAGTTCTTC.